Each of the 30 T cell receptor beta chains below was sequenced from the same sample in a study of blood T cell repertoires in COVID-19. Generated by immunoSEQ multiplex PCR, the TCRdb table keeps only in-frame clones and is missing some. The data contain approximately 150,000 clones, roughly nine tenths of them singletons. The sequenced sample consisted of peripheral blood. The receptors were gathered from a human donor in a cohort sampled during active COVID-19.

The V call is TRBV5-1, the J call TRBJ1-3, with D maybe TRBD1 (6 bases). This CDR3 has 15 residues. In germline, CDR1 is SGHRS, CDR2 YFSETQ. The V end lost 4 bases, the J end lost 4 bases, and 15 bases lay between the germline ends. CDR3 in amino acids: CASSPGGHGGNTIYF. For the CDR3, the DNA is TGCGCCAGCAGCCCGGGGGGGCACGGAGGAAACACCATATATTTT.

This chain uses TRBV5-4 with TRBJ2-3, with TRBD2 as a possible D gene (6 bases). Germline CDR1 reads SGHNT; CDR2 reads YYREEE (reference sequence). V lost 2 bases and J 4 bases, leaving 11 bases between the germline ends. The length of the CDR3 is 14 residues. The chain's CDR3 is CASSLGGDADTQYF. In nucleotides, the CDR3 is TGTGCCAGCAGCTTAGGCGGGGACGCAGATACGCAGTATTTT.

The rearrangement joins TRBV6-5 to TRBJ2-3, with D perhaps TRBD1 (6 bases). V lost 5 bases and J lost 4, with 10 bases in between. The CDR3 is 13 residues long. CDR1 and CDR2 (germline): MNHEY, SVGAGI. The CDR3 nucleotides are TGTGCCAGCAGTCAAAACAGGGCAGATACGCAGTATTTT. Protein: CASSQNRADTQYF.

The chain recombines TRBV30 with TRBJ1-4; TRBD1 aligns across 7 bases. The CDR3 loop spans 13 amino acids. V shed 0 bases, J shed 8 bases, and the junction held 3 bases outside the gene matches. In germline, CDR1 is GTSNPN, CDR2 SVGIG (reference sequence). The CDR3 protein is CAWSVLTGEKLFF. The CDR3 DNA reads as TGTGCCTGGAGTGTACTGACAGGGGAAAAACTGTTTTTT.

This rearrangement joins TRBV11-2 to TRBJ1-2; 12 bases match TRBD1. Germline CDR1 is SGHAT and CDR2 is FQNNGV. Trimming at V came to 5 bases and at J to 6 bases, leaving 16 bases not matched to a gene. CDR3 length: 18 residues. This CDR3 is CASSTLEYGTGGRDGYTF. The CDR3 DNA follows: TGTGCCAGCAGCACACTTGAATACGGGACAGGGGGCAGAGATGGCTACACCTTC.

The CDR3: CSVTGQDHSYGYTF. In nucleotides, the CDR3 is TGCAGCGTAACAGGACAGGACCACTCCTATGGCTACACCTTC. This chain uses TRBV29-1 with TRBJ1-2; 7 bases are a match to TRBD1. The CDR3 consists of 14 residues. Germline values: CDR1 SQVTM, CDR2 ANQGSEA. The V segment lost 6 bases and the J segment 4 bases; nucleotides outside the gene matches: 11. The variable domain in full, with the rest retrieved from reference TRBV29-1 and TRBJ1-2, is SAVISQKPSRDICQRGTSLTIQCQVDSQVTMMFWYRQQPGQSLTLIATANQGSEATYESGFVIDKFPISRPNLTFSTLTVSNMSPEDSSIYLCSVTGQDHSYGYTFGSGTRLTVV.

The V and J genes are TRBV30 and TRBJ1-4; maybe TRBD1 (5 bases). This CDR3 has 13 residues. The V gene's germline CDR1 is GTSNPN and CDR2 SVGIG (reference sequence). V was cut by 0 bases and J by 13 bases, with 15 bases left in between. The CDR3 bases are TGTGCCTGGAGTGTACGGGCCAGGGAGGGACTGTTTTTT. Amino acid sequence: CAWSVRAREGLFF.

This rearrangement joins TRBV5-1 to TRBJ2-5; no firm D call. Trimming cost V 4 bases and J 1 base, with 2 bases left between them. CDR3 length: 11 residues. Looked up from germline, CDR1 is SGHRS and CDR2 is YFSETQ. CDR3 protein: CASSLQETQYF. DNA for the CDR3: TGCGCCAGCAGCCTCCAAGAGACCCAGTACTTC.

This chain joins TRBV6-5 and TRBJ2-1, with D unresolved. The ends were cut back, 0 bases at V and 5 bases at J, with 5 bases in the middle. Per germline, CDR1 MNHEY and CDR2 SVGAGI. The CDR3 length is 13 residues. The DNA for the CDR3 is TGTGCCAGCAGTTACTCGAGAAACAATGAGCAGTTCTTC. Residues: CASSYSRNNEQFF.

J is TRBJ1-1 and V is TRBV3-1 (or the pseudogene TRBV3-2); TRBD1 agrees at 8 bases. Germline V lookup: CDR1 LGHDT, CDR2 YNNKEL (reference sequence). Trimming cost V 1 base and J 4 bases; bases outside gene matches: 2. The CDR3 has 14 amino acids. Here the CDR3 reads CASSQADRVTEAFF. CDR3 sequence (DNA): TGTGCCAGCAGCCAAGCGGACAGGGTCACTGAAGCTTTCTTT.

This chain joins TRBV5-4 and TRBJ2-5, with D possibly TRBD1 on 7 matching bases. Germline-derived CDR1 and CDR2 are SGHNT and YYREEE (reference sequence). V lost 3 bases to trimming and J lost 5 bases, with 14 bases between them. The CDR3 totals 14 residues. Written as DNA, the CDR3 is TGTGCCAGCAGCTCAGGGGGGCGTTTGGAGACCCAGTACTTC. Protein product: CASSSGGRLETQYF.

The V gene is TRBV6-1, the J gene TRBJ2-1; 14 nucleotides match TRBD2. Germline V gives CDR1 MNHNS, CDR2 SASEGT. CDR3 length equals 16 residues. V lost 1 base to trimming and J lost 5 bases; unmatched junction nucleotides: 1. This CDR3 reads CASSEGTSGGNNEQFF. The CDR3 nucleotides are TGTGCCAGCAGTGAAGGGACTAGCGGGGGGAACAATGAGCAGTTCTTC.

The CDR3, as DNA: TGTGCCAGCAGTTTCACGGACAGGGGAAGTCCCTACGAGCAGTACTTC. This gives the protein CASSFTDRGSPYEQYF. The chain combines TRBV6-2 or TRBV6-3 with TRBJ2-7; 9 bases are a match to TRBD1. The CDR3 consists of 16 residues. J was trimmed by 2 bases and V by 4 bases; bases with no gene match: 9. Looked up from germline, CDR1 is MNHEY and CDR2 is SVGEGT.

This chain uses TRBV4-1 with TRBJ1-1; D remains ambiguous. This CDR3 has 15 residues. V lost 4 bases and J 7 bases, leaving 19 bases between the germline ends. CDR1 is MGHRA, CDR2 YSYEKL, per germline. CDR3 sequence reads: CASSPFGVTTLEAFF. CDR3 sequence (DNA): TGCGCCAGCAGCCCCTTCGGGGTTACAACACTTGAAGCTTTCTTT.

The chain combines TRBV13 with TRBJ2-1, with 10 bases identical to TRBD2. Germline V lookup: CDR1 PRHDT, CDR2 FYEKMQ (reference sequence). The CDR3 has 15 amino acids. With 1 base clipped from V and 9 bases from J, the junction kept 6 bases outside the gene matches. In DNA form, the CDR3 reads TGTGCCAGCAGCTTAGTGCTAGCGGGGGAGATTGAGCAGTTCTTC. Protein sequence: CASSLVLAGEIEQFF.

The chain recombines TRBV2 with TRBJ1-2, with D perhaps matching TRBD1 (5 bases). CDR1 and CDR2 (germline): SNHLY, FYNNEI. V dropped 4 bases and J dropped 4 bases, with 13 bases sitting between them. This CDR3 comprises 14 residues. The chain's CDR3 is CASSAMSGPYGYTF. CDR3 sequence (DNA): TGTGCCAGCAGTGCGATGTCAGGGCCCTATGGCTACACCTTC.

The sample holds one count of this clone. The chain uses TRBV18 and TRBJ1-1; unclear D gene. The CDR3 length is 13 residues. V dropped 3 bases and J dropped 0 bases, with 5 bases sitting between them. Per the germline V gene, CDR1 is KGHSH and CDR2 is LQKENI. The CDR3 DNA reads TGTGCCAGCTCACCCCCATTGAACACTGAAGCTTTCTTT. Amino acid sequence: CASSPPLNTEAFF.

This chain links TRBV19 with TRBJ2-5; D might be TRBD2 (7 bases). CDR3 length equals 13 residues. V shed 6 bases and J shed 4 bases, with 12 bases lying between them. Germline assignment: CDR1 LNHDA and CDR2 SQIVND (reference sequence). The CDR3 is CASRRGAGETQYF. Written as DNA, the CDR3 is TGTGCCAGTAGACGGGGGGCCGGAGAGACCCAGTACTTC.

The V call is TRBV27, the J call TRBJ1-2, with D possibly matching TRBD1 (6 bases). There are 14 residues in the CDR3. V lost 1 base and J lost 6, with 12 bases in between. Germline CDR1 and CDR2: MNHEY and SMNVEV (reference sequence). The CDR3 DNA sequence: TGTGCCAGCAGTTTATTAGGGACATTGAATGGCTACACCTTC. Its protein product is CASSLLGTLNGYTF.

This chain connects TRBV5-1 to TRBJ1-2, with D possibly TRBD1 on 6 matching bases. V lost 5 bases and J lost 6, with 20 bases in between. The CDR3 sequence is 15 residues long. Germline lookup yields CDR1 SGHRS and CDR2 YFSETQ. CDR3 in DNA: TGCGCCAGCAGTTCCCAGCCAGACAGGCCAAATGGCTACACCTTC. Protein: CASSSQPDRPNGYTF.

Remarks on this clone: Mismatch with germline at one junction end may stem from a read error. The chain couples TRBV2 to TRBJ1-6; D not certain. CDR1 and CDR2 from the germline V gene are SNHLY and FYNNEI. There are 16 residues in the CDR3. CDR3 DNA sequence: TGTGCCAGCAATGAACCAGGTCGCTCCTATAATTCACCCCTCCACTTT. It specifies CASNEPGRSYNSPLHF.

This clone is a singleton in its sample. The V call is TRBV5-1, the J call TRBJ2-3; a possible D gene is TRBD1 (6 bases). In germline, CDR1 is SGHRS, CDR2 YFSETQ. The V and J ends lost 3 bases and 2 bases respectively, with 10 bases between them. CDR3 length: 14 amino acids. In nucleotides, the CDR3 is TGCGCCAGCAGCTCAGGACAGAACACAGATACGCAGTATTTT. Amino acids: CASSSGQNTDTQYF.

CDR3 in amino acids: CASSFEVNTEAFF. DNA of the CDR3: TGTGCCAGCAGTTTTGAGGTGAACACTGAAGCTTTCTTT. The chain carries TRBV12-3 or TRBV12-4 and TRBJ1-1; D is uncertain. The CDR3 totals 13 residues. V shed 3 bases and J shed 0 bases, with 5 bases lying between them.

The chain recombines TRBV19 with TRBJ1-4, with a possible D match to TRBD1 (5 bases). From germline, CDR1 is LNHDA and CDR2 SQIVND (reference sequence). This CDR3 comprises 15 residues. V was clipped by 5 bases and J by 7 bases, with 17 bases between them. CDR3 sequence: CASSVQGLSGEKLFF. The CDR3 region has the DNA TGTGCCAGTAGTGTGCAGGGCCTTAGCGGTGAAAAACTGTTTTTT.

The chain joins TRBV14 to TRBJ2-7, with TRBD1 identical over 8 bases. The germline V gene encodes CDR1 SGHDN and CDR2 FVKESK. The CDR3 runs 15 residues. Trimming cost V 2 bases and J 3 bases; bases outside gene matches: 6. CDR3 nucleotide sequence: TGTGCCAGCAGCCAAAGAGGGACAGGCGGCTACGAGCAGTACTTC. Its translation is CASSQRGTGGYEQYF.

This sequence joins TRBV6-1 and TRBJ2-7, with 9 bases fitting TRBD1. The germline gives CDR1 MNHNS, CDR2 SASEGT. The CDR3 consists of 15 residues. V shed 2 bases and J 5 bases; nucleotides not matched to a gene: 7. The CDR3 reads CASSETTGGLDEQYF. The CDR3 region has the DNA TGTGCCAGCAGTGAAACGACAGGGGGTTTGGACGAGCAGTACTTC.

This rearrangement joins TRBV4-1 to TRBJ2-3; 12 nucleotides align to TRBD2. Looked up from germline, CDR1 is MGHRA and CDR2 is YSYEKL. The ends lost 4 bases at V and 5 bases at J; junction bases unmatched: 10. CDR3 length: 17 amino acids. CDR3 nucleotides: TGCGCCAGCAGCCGCACCCCTAGCGGGGGGGGGCAAGATACGCAGTATTTT. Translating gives CASSRTPSGGGQDTQYF.

For the CDR3, the DNA is TGTGCCAGCTACCCTACGGGGACAGGGGACACCGGGGAGCTGTTTTTT. Encoded protein: CASYPTGTGDTGELFF. The V and J genes are TRBV18 and TRBJ2-2, with 10 nucleotides matching TRBD1. J gave up 3 bases and V 7 bases, and 8 bases lay outside the gene matches. Germline V gene lookup returns CDR1 KGHSH and CDR2 LQKENI. This CDR3 contains 16 residues.

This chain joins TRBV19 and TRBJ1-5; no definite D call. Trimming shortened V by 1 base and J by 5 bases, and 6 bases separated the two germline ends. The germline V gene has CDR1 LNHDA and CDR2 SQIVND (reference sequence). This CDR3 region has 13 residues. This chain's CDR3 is CASSIGRDQPQHF. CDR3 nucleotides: TGTGCCAGTAGTATAGGGAGGGATCAGCCCCAGCATTTT. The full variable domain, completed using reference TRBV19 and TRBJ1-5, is DGGITQSPKYLFRKEGQNVTLSCEQNLNHDAMYWYRQDPGQGLRLIYYSQIVNDFQKGDIAEGYSVSREKKESFPLTVTSAQKNPTAFYLCASSIGRDQPQHFGDGTRLSIL.

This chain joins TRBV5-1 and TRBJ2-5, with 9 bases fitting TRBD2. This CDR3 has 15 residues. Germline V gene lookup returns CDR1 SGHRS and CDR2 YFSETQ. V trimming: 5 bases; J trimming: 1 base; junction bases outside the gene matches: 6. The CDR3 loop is CASSKRGASQETQYF. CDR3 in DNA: TGCGCCAGCAGTAAGCGGGGGGCTAGCCAAGAGACCCAGTACTTC.